This T cell receptor (beta chain) appears in the sequencing data of a study of cytomegalovirus exposure and HLA in healthy donors. Regarding the study as a whole: A likely sequencing artifact accounted for one observed cluster of highly shared sequence variants.

This clone occurred a few times. Its antigen is unidentified. A read error is likely here: a far larger clone is one base away. Other DNA sequences from this sample encode an identical CDR3 as well. Use of 60 Vbeta and 13 Jbeta primers characterized the PCR. Clones were read by immunoSEQ multiplex PCR, and TCRdb kept only the in-frame ones, dropping some. Among tens of thousands of clones, more than 55% were seen once, and the ten largest hold roughly 21%. This CDR3 has 14 residues. Germline V gene sequence: CDR1 SNHLY, CDR2 FYNNEI. Sequenced: PBMCs. The sequence was collected from a woman in her forties or fifties in good health and CMV-seropositive. The chain uses TRBV2 and TRBJ1-5; 8 bases fit TRBD1. The CDR3: CASSGTGENQPQHF. CDR3 DNA: TGTGCCAGCAGCGGGACAGGTGAGAATCAGCCCCAGCACTTT.